The next 8 T cell receptor beta chains were all read from a single sample in a study of blood T cells in healthy people across ages. Primers used in a second PCR of roughly 6 to 11 cycles were a sample-barcoded 5' primer and a J-beta primer mix. TCRdb recomputed calls from the 5' RACE reads with MiXCR, one row per CDR3 protein. Among about 830,000 distinct CDR3 sequences listed, around 62% were seen once. The sample taken for sequencing was blood. These receptors all come from a man aged 25 to 40 in good health.

J is TRBJ2-3 and V is TRBV20-1, with D possibly matching TRBD2 (6 bases). The CDR3 totals 15 residues. V dropped 1 base and J dropped 4 bases, with 15 bases sitting between them. Germline values: CDR1 DFQATT, CDR2 SNEGSKA (reference sequence). The CDR3 sequence is CSARVVGGGADTQYF. In DNA form, the CDR3 reads TGCAGTGCTAGAGTTGTGGGAGGCGGAGCAGATACGCAGTATTTT.

Points on this clonotype: A single base separates this from a much larger clone, so it may be a read error. The CDR3 DNA is TGTGCCAGCAGTGACGGGGGGGACAGCTATGGCTACACCTTC. Its protein product is CASSDGGDSYGYTF. The J gene is TRBJ1-2, the V gene TRBV6-6; 7 bases align to TRBD1. Germline-derived CDR1 and CDR2 are MNHNY and SVGAGI (reference sequence). The CDR3 totals 14 residues. V was clipped by 5 bases and J by 4 bases; unmatched bases: 7.

This clonotype was observed many times. The CDR3 protein is CASSFSGTTSGANVLTF. The CDR3, as DNA: TGTGCCAGCAGTTTCTCCGGGACAACCTCTGGGGCCAACGTCCTGACTTTC. The chain has TRBV28 and TRBJ2-6; D perhaps matches TRBD1 (6 bases). This CDR3 comprises 17 residues. Between the trimmed V and J ends, which lost 3 bases and 0 bases, there was a span of 12 bases. The germline gives CDR1 MDHEN, CDR2 SYDVKM.

V and J are TRBV4-3 and TRBJ2-7; the match to TRBD1 covers 8 bases. This CDR3 is built from 15 residues. Trimming took 3 bases from V and 4 from J; bases not matched to a gene: 8. Germline CDR1 reads LGHNA; CDR2 reads YSLEER. This CDR3 reads CASSQDRENLYEQYF. In DNA, the CDR3 is TGCGCCAGCAGCCAGGACAGGGAAAATTTGTACGAGCAGTACTTC.

The chain employs TRBV7-9 and TRBJ2-7; D might be TRBD1 (5 bases). Germline V gives CDR1 SEHNR, CDR2 FQNEAQ (reference sequence). This CDR3 is built from 15 residues. V was clipped by 5 bases and J by 5 bases, with 19 bases between them. In nucleotides, the CDR3 is TGTGCCAGCAGCCTCCTGGGCAGGGATGTTAACGAGCAGTACTTC. This gives the protein CASSLLGRDVNEQYF.

V usage is TRBV15 and J usage is TRBJ1-2, with 7 nucleotides matching TRBD1. The ends lost 6 bases at V and 8 bases at J; junction bases unmatched: 9. The CDR3 contains 13 residues. Per the germline V gene, CDR1 is LNHNV and CDR2 is YYDKDF (reference sequence). The CDR3 reads CATSETGRRGYTF. CDR3 DNA sequence: TGTGCCACCAGTGAGACAGGGCGCCGGGGCTACACCTTC. Full variable domain (missing parts from reference TRBV15 and TRBJ1-2): DAMVIQNPRYQVTQFGKPVTLSCSQTLNHNVMYWYQQKSSQAPKLLFHYYDKDFNNEADTPDNFQSRRPNTSFCFLDIRSPGLGDTAMYLCATSETGRRGYTFGSGTRLTVV.

The gene calls are TRBV28 and TRBJ2-4, with TRBD1 as a possible D gene (6 bases). Trimming removed 10 bases at V and 9 bases at J, with 19 bases between. Germline CDR1 reads MDHEN; CDR2 reads SYDVKM. CDR3 length: 13 amino acids. CDR3 loop: CATRPQGSSIQYF. The CDR3 DNA is TGTGCCACCCGCCCCCAGGGGTCCAGCATTCAGTACTTC.

This clonotype was picked up many times. The V call is TRBV6-2 or TRBV6-3, the J call TRBJ2-7, with D possibly being TRBD1 (6 bases). CDR1 MNHEY and CDR2 SVGEGT come from the germline V gene. V lost 2 bases and J 0 bases, leaving 17 bases between the germline ends. There are 17 residues in the CDR3. The CDR3 DNA follows: TGTGCCAGCAGTTACCCCGGGACACCTCCTTACTCCTACGAGCAGTACTTC. As protein: CASSYPGTPPYSYEQYF.